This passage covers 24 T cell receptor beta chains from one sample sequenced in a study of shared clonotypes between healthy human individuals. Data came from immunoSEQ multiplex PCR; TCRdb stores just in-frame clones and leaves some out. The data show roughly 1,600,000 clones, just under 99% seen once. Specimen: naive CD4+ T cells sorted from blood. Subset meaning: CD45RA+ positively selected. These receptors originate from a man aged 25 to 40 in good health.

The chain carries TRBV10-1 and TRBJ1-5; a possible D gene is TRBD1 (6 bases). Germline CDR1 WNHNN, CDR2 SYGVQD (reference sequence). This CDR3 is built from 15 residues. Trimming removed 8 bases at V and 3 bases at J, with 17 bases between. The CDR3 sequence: CASASQDSLNQPQHF. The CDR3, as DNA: TGCGCCAGCGCCTCACAGGACAGCCTCAATCAGCCCCAGCATTTT.

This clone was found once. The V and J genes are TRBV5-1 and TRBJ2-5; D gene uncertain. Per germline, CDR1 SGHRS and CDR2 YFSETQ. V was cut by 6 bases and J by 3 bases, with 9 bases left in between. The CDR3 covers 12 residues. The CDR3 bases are TGCGCCAGCACCCGAGACGAAGAGACCCAGTACTTC. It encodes CASTRDEETQYF.

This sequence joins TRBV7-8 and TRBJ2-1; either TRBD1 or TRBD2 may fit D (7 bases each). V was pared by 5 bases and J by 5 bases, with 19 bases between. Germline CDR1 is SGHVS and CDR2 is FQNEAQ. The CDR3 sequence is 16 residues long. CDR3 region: CASSAYRGGNNNEQFF. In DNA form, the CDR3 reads TGTGCCAGCAGCGCGTACAGGGGAGGGAATAACAATGAGCAGTTCTTC.

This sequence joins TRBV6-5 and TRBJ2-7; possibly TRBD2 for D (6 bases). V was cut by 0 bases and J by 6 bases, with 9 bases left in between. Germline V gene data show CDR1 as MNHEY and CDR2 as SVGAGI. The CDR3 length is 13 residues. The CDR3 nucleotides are TGTGCCAGCAGTTACTCTATGGGGGGCGAGCAGTACTTC. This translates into CASSYSMGGEQYF.

The CDR3 protein is CASSQAMTSGRVYNEQFF. The CDR3 DNA sequence: TGTGCCAGCAGCCAAGCGATGACTAGCGGGAGGGTTTACAATGAGCAGTTCTTC. This chain links TRBV14 with TRBJ2-1; TRBD2 matches at 14 bases. Trimming took 1 base from V and 4 from J; bases not matched to a gene: 6. Germline-derived CDR1 and CDR2 are SGHDN and FVKESK. The CDR3 loop spans 18 amino acids. The full variable domain, its missing parts supplied by reference TRBV14 and TRBJ2-1, is EAGVTQFPSHSVIEKGQTVTLRCDPISGHDNLYWYRRVMGKEIKFLLHFVKESKQDESGMPNNRFLAERTGGTYSTLKVQPAELEDSGVYFCASSQAMTSGRVYNEQFFGPGTRLTVL.

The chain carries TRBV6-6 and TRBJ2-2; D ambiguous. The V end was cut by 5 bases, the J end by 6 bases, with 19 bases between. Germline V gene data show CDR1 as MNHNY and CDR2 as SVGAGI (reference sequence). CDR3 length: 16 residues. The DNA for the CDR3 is TGTGCCAGCAGTATTACCCGGAGAGTTGATTCCGGGGAGCTGTTTTTT. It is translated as CASSITRRVDSGELFF.

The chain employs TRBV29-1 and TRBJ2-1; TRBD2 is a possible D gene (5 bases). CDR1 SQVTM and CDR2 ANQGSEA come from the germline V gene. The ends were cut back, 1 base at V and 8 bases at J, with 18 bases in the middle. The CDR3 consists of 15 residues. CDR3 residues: CSVEVSGIDPDEQFF. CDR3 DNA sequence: TGCAGCGTTGAAGTTTCGGGAATCGATCCGGATGAGCAGTTCTTC.

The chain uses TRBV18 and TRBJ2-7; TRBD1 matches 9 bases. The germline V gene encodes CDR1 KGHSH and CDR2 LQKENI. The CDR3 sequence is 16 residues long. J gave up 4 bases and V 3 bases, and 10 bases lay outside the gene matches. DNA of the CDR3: TGTGCCAGCTCACCCGACAGGGGGACCCTGGGGTACGAGCAGTACTTC. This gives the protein CASSPDRGTLGYEQYF. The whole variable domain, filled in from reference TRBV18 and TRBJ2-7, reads NAGVMQNPRHLVRRRGQEARLRCSPMKGHSHVYWYRQLPEEGLKFMVYLQKENIIDESGMPKERFSAEFPKEGPSILRIQQVVRGDSAAYFCASSPDRGTLGYEQYFGPGTRLTVT.

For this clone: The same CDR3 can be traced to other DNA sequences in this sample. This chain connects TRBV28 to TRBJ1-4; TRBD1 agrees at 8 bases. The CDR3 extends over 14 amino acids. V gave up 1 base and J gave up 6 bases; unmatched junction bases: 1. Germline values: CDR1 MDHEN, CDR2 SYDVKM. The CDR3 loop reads CASSLSGGDEKLFF. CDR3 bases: TGTGCCAGCAGTTTATCAGGGGGCGATGAAAAACTGTTTTTT.

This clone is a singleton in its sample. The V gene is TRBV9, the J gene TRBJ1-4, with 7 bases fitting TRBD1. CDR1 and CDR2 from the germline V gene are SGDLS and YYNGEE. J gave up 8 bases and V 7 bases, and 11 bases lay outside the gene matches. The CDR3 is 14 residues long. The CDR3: CASGAGQPREKLFF. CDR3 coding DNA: TGTGCCAGCGGCGCGGGACAGCCGAGGGAAAAACTGTTTTTT.

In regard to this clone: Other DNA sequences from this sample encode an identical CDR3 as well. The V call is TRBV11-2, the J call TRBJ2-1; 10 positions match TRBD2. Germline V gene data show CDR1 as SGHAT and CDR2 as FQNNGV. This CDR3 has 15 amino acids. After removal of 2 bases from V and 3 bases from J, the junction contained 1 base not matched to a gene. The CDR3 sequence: CASSLTSGIYNEQFF. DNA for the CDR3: TGTGCCAGCAGCTTAACTAGCGGGATCTACAATGAGCAGTTCTTC.

The CDR3 bases are TGTGCCAGCACCACCGACCCCGCCTCGAACACTGAAGCTTTCTTT. This translates into CASTTDPASNTEAFF. The chain carries TRBV5-4 and TRBJ1-1; no clear D gene. Germline CDR1 and CDR2: SGHNT and YYREEE (reference sequence). The CDR3 has 15 amino acids. The germline V and J ends were trimmed by 6 bases and 1 base, with 16 bases remaining between them.

CDR3 nucleotides: TGTGCCAGCTCACTCGGGACTGCACCTACCCATGAGCAGTTCTTC. Its protein product is CASSLGTAPTHEQFF. The chain combines TRBV18 with TRBJ2-1; possible D gene TRBD2, 6 bases. The CDR3 consists of 15 residues. Trimming took off 4 bases at V and 8 bases at J, with 18 bases between the two ends. Germline V gene data show CDR1 as KGHSH and CDR2 as LQKENI.

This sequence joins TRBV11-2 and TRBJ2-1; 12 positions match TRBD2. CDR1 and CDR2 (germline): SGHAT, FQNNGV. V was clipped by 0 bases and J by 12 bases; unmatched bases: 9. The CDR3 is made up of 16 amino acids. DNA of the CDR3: TGTGCCAGCAGCTTAGATTGGGCTAGCGGGAGGGCCACGCAGTTCTTC. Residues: CASSLDWASGRATQFF.

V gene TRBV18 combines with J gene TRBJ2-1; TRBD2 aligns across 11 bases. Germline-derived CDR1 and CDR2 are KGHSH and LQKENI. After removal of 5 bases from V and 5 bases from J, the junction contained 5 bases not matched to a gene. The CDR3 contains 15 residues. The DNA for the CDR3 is TGTGCCAGCTCAGAGACTAGCGGGGCCCACAATGAGCAGTTCTTC. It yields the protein CASSETSGAHNEQFF.

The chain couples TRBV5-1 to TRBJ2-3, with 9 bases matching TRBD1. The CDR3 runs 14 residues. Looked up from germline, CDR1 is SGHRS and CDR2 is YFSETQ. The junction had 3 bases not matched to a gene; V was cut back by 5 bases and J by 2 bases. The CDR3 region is CASRGTGNTDTQYF. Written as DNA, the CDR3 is TGCGCCAGCAGAGGGACAGGGAACACAGATACGCAGTATTTT.

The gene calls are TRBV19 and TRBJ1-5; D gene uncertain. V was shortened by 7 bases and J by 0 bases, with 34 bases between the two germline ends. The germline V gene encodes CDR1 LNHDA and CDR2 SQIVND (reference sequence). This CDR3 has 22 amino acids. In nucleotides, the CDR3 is TGTGCCAGTAAAACATCATCCTCCGCCGGCCGACCAACGACATATAGCAATCAGCCCCAGCATTTT. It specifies CASKTSSSAGRPTTYSNQPQHF.

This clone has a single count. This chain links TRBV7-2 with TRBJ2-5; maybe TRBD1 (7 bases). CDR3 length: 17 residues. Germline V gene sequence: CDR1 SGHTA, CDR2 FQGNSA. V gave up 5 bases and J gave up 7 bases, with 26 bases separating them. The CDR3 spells CASSPGGGGVPYWTQYF. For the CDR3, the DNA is TGTGCCAGCAGCCCCGGCGGAGGGGGCGTCCCCTATTGGACCCAGTACTTC. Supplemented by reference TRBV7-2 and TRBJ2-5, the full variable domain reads GAGVSQSPSNKVTEKGKDVELRCDPISGHTALYWYRQSLGQGLEFLIYFQGNSAPDKSGLPSDRFSAERTGGSVSTLTIQRTQQEDSAVYLCASSPGGGGVPYWTQYFGPGTRLLVL.

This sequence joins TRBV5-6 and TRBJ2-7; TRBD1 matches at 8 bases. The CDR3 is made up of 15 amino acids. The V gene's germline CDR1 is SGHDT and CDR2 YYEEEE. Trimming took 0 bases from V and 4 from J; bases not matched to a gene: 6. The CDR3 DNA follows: TGTGCCAGCAGCTTGGCCAGGACAGGGCGGTACGAGCAGTACTTC. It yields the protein CASSLARTGRYEQYF.

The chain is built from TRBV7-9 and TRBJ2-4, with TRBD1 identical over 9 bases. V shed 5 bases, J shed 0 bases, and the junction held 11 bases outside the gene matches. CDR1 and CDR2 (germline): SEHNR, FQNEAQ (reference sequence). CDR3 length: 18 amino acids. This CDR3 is CASSPGTGPRLAKNIQYF. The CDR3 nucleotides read TGTGCCAGCAGCCCCGGGACAGGGCCGCGGCTAGCCAAAAACATTCAGTACTTC.

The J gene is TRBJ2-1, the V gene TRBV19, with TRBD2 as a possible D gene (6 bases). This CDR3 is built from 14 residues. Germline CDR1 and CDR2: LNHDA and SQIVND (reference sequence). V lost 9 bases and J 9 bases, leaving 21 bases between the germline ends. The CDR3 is CASLQRGIGSEQFF. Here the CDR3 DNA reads TGTGCCAGCCTTCAACGGGGGATTGGTAGTGAGCAGTTCTTC. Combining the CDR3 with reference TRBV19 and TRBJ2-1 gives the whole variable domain DGGITQSPKYLFRKEGQNVTLSCEQNLNHDAMYWYRQDPGQGLRLIYYSQIVNDFQKGDIAEGYSVSREKKESFPLTVTSAQKNPTAFYLCASLQRGIGSEQFFGPGTRLTVL.

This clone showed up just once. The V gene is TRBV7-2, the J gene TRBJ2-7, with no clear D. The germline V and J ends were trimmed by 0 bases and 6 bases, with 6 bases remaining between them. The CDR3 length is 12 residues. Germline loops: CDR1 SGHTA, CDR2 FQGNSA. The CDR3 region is CASSLAQSEQYF. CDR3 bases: TGTGCCAGCAGCTTAGCGCAGAGCGAGCAGTACTTC.

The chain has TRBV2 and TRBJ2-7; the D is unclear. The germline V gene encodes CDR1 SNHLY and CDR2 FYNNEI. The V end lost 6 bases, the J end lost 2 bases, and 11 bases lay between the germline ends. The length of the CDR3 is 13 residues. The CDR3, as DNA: TGTGCCAGCAGCATCGAGACCACCTACGAGCAGTACTTC. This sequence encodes CASSIETTYEQYF.

CDR3 protein: CASSYSRVAQYEQYF. The CDR3 DNA reads TGTGCCAGCAGTTACTCGAGGGTAGCGCAGTACGAGCAGTACTTC. This chain joins TRBV6-5 and TRBJ2-7; maybe TRBD2 (5 bases). Trimming pared 0 bases from V and 4 bases from J, leaving 13 bases between. Germline V gives CDR1 MNHEY, CDR2 SVGAGI. The CDR3 runs 15 residues.